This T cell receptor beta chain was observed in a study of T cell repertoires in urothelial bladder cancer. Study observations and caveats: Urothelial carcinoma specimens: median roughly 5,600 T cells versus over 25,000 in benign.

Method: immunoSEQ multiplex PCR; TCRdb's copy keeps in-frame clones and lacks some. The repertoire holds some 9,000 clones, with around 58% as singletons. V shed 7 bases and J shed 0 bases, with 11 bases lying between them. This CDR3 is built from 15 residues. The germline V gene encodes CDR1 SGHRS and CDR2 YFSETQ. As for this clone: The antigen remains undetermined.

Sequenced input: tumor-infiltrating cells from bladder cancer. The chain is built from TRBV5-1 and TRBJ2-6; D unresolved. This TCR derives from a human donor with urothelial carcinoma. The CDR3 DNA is TGCGCCAGCCGCTCTAGGGCCTCTGGGGCCAACGTCCTGACTTTC. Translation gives CASRSRASGANVLTF.